A selection of T cell receptor beta chains follows, all from one sample in a study. Each CDR3 protein is one row after TCRdb ran MiXCR on the 5' RACE reads. Of 62,000 or so distinct CDR3 sequences in the sample, around 30% are singletons; the top ten hold about 2.3%. Material for sequencing was tumor-infiltrating naive CD4+ T cells sorted from the breast tumor. The receptors derive from a female donor with breast cancer. Both conserved end residues are part of each CDR3. A D gene is named only where the DNA matches it firmly. The listing skips clone size in some rows; elsewhere it reads once, few, many or a size class.

D gene	CDR3 length	V gene	clone size	J gene	CDR3 protein	CDR3 DNA
.	14	TRBV6-1	few	TRBJ2-5	CASSEGGAWETQYF	TGTGCCAGCAGTGAAGGGGGGGCCTGGGAGACCCAGTACTTC
.	13	TRBV25-1	.	TRBJ1-3	CASSDTHWNTIYF	TGTGCCAGCAGTGATACTCACTGGAACACCATATATTTT
TRBD1	13	TRBV2	few	TRBJ1-1	CASSQLDRGDDFF	TGTGCCAGCAGTCAACTCGACAGGGGAGACGATTTCTTT
.	15	TRBV25-1	many	TRBJ2-3	CASSDPTGEGDTQYF	TGTGCCAGCAGTGACCCGACAGGGGAGGGGGATACGCAGTATTTT
.	14	TRBV20-1	few	TRBJ1-2	CSVLGLQGNYGYTF	TGCAGTGTCTTGGGGCTCCAGGGTAACTATGGCTACACCTTC
.	13	TRBV5-1	.	TRBJ1-1	CASSPRLNTEAFF	TGCGCCAGCAGCCCACGGTTGAACACTGAAGCTTTCTTT
.	15	TRBV15	.	TRBJ2-1	CATSRGQGINNEQFF	TGTGCCACCAGCAGAGGGCAGGGGATCAACAATGAGCAGTTCTTC
.	16	TRBV27	few	TRBJ2-7	CASSLGRGPTRSEQYF	TGTGCCAGCAGCTTAGGACGGGGCCCGACTCGCTCCGAGCAGTACTTC
.	14	TRBV20-1	few	TRBJ2-1	CSARDDHSYNEQFF	TGCAGTGCTAGAGACGACCACTCCTACAATGAGCAGTTCTTC
TRBD2	16	TRBV9	few	TRBJ2-3	CASSGGSSGHTDTQYF	TGTGCCAGCAGCGGTGGGTCTAGCGGGCACACAGATACGCAGTATTTT
TRBD1	16	TRBV5-1	.	TRBJ1-1	CASSKRDRGADTEAFF	TGCGCCAGCAGCAAACGGGACAGGGGGGCGGACACTGAAGCTTTCTTT
.	14	TRBV6-2/TRBV6-3	.	TRBJ1-5	CASSYNRRGQPQHF	TGTGCCAGCAGTTACAACAGACGCGGTCAGCCCCAGCATTTT
TRBD2	18	TRBV7-6	.	TRBJ2-3	CASSSRYGTRKSTDTQYF	TGTGCCAGCAGCTCCCGATACGGGACTAGGAAGAGTACAGATACGCAGTATTTT
.	13	TRBV12-3/TRBV12-4	few	TRBJ2-7	CASSLGGSYEPYF	TGTGCCAGCAGTTTAGGGGGATCCTACGAGCCGTACTTC
TRBD1	14	TRBV29-1	few	TRBJ1-4	CSVGRGTGGEKLFF	TGCAGCGTTGGACGGGGGACAGGGGGTGAAAAACTGTTTTTT
TRBD1	23	TRBV4-1	once	TRBJ1-3	CASSQVLGRQGLTHSDSGNTIYF	TGCGCCAGCAGCCAAGTTCTCGGCCGACAGGGGTTGACGCACTCTGATTCTGGAAACACCATATATTTT
.	15	TRBV5-6	.	TRBJ2-6	CASSRDLSGANVLTF	TGTGCCAGCAGCCGGGACCTCTCTGGGGCCAACGTCCTGACTTTC
.	14	TRBV20-1	.	TRBJ2-5	CSAVLSGSRETQYF	TGCAGTGCTGTCCTTTCGGGGAGTAGGGAGACCCAGTACTTC
TRBD1	17	TRBV27	.	TRBJ1-6	CASSHLYRTGINSPLHF	TGTGCCAGCAGTCACCTATATCGGACAGGGATAAATTCACCCCTCCACTTT
.	12	TRBV5-1	many	TRBJ2-1	CASSSDWNEQFF	TGCGCCAGCAGCAGTGATTGGAATGAGCAGTTCTTC
.	15	TRBV4-2	medium-sized	TRBJ1-1	CASSPGDKGKAEAFF	TGTGCCAGCAGCCCGGGGGACAAAGGGAAAGCTGAAGCTTTCTTT
.	17	TRBV19	few	TRBJ1-1	CASSIKGRIGMNTEAFF	TGTGCCAGTAGTATAAAGGGGAGAATCGGGATGAACACTGAAGCTTTCTTT
TRBD2	14	TRBV20-1	many	TRBJ2-7	CSARKLAGVYEQYF	TGCAGTGCTAGGAAACTAGCGGGAGTATACGAGCAGTACTTC
TRBD1	15	TRBV20-1	.	TRBJ1-6	CPVFQQGPDNSPLHF	TGCCCTGTTTTCCAACAGGGGCCAGATAATTCACCCCTCCACTTT
TRBD2	17	TRBV6-1	.	TRBJ2-3	CASRSSGGTYSTDTQYF	TGTGCCAGCAGGTCTAGCGGGGGGACTTATAGCACAGATACGCAGTATTTT
TRBD2	16	TRBV3-1	.	TRBJ2-1	CANSQEATSGSNEQFF	TGTGCCAACAGCCAAGAGGCCACAAGCGGGAGTAATGAGCAGTTCTTC
.	12	TRBV5-1	few	TRBJ1-2	CASSPEYYGYTF	TGCGCCAGCAGCCCTGAATATTATGGCTACACCTTC
.	12	TRBV28	few	TRBJ2-2	CASSLLLGELFF	TGTGCCAGCAGTTTATTGCTGGGGGAGCTGTTTTTT
.	13	TRBV6-1	.	TRBJ2-7	CATFPLSSYEQYF	TGTGCCACCTTCCCGCTAAGCTCCTACGAGCAGTACTTC
TRBD2	17	TRBV6-2/TRBV6-3	.	TRBJ2-7	CASSYRLAGAIPLEQYF	TGTGCCAGCAGTTACAGACTAGCGGGGGCCATCCCTTTGGAGCAGTACTTC
TRBD1	16	TRBV12-3/TRBV12-4	few	TRBJ1-5	CASSQNRGGSNQPQHF	TGTGCCAGCAGTCAGAACAGGGGGGGGAGCAATCAGCCCCAGCATTTT
TRBD2	16	TRBV4-3	.	TRBJ2-1	CASSQDPSGKYNEQFF	TGCGCCAGCAGCCAAGATCCTAGCGGGAAGTACAATGAGCAGTTCTTC
.	12	TRBV5-1	.	TRBJ2-7	CASSPTGAGQYF	TGCGCCAGCAGCCCCACCGGTGCTGGGCAGTACTTC
.	15	TRBV20-1	few	TRBJ2-5	CSASALSPTLETQYF	TGCAGTGCTAGTGCTTTGTCGCCAACCCTAGAGACCCAGTACTTC
.	16	TRBV4-2	few	TRBJ2-1	CASSHPSDLGAGSVYF	TGTGCCAGCAGCCATCCCAGCGACCTCGGCGCCGGATCGGTCTACTTC
.	15	TRBV7-9	.	TRBJ1-2	CASSRGTGANYGHTF	TGTGCCAGCAGCCGGGGGACGGGAGCTAACTATGGCCACACCTTC
.	13	TRBV6-2/TRBV6-3	many	TRBJ2-1	CASTQGDVSEQFF	TGTGCCAGCACCCAGGGAGACGTCAGTGAGCAGTTCTTC
.	15	TRBV12-3/TRBV12-4	few	TRBJ2-6	CASSQGISGANVLTF	TGTGCCAGCAGCCAAGGTATCTCTGGGGCCAACGTCCTGACTTTC